Presented here are 25 T cell receptor beta chains from one specimen sequenced in a study of T-cell memory formation after mild COVID-19. TCRdb reprocessed the 5' RACE reads via MiXCR and lists one record per CDR3 protein. The sample contains hundreds of thousands of distinct CDR3 sequences, roughly 15% of which appear only once. Sequenced material: PBMCs or a T cell subset sorted from them (not recorded which). The receptors come from a man younger than 35 who had mild COVID-19 (a few samples of this study predate the infection). Cell type and time point are not known.

To note about this clonotype: Possible read error: a much larger clone is one base away. The rearrangement uses TRBV6-5 and TRBJ1-1; unclear D gene. Germline assignment: CDR1 MNHEY and CDR2 SVGAGI. CDR3 length: 14 amino acids. Trimming took off 7 bases at V and 6 bases at J, with 18 bases between the two ends. CDR3 DNA sequence: TGTGCCAGCAATGCCTTCGGCCCCTCGGCTGAAGCTTTCTTT. Its protein is CASNAFGPSAEAFF.

This clonotype was recorded a few times. This chain connects TRBV20-1 to TRBJ2-3; 14 bases map to TRBD2. Germline loops: CDR1 DFQATT, CDR2 SNEGSKA (reference sequence). CDR3 length equals 16 residues. The V and J ends lost 7 bases and 2 bases, in that order; junction bases with no gene match: 8. The CDR3 reads CSGGTSGGALTDTQYF. The DNA for the CDR3 is TGCAGTGGCGGGACTAGCGGGGGAGCACTCACAGATACGCAGTATTTT.

V gene TRBV7-2 combines with J gene TRBJ2-3; TRBD2 agrees at 11 bases. Germline-derived CDR1 and CDR2 are SGHTA and FQGNSA. This CDR3 spans 16 amino acids. Trimming cost V 5 bases and J 8 bases; bases outside gene matches: 12. CDR3 in amino acids: CASSPDLAGGGGTQYF. CDR3 DNA: TGTGCCAGCAGCCCAGACCTAGCGGGGGGCGGGGGTACGCAGTATTTT.

The chain employs TRBV15 and TRBJ2-7; 7 bases fit TRBD1. Germline CDR1 LNHNV, CDR2 YYDKDF (reference sequence). V trimming: 3 bases; J trimming: 0 bases; junction bases outside the gene matches: 8. CDR3 size: 16 residues. The chain's CDR3 is CATSSLDRSYSYEQYF. DNA for the CDR3: TGTGCCACCAGCAGTCTGGACAGGTCCTACTCCTACGAGCAGTACTTC.

This clonotype was counted many times. The V call is TRBV7-2, the J call TRBJ1-1; 7 bases map to TRBD1. Germline CDR1 reads SGHTA; CDR2 reads FQGNSA. The CDR3 runs to 14 residues. J was trimmed by 1 base and V by 5 bases; bases with no gene match: 4. CDR3 residues: CASSPTGTNTEAFF. CDR3 coding DNA: TGTGCCAGCAGCCCGACAGGGACGAACACTGAAGCTTTCTTT.

J is TRBJ1-1 and V is TRBV11-2; D is unclear. V was trimmed by 5 bases and J by 11 bases, leaving 12 bases between them. CDR1 is SGHAT, CDR2 FQNNGV, per germline. The CDR3 contains 11 residues. The CDR3, as DNA: TGTGCCAGCAGCCTTAACTCGGCGGCTTTCTTT. It specifies CASSLNSAAFF.

The chain joins TRBV7-2 to TRBJ1-1; D might be TRBD1 (6 bases). There are 14 residues in the CDR3. Germline V gene data show CDR1 as SGHTA and CDR2 as FQGNSA. The ends were cut back, 2 bases at V and 2 bases at J, with 9 bases in the middle. The DNA for the CDR3 is TGTGCCAGCAGCTTATACAGGGAAAACACTGAAGCTTTCTTT. This codes for CASSLYRENTEAFF.

V and J are TRBV12-3 or TRBV12-4 and TRBJ1-1; no reliable D call. V shed 3 bases and J shed 2 bases, with 7 bases lying between them. The CDR3 is made up of 13 amino acids. CDR3 in amino acids: CASSFQFNTEAFF. The DNA of the CDR3 is TGTGCCAGCAGTTTCCAGTTTAACACTGAAGCTTTCTTT.

This clonotype was seen many times. The chain employs TRBV7-2 and TRBJ2-3, with 12 positions matching TRBD2. Per the germline V gene, CDR1 is SGHTA and CDR2 is FQGNSA. The CDR3 runs 14 residues. V shed 5 bases and J 6 bases; nucleotides not matched to a gene: 3. The CDR3 here is CASSTGTSGDTQYF. The CDR3 region has the DNA TGTGCCAGCAGCACCGGGACTAGCGGGGATACGCAGTATTTT.

The chain has TRBV25-1 and TRBJ2-7; TRBD1 might be the D (6 bases). The CDR3 extends over 13 amino acids. The germline V and J ends were trimmed by 4 bases and 2 bases, with 9 bases remaining between them. Germline CDR1 is MGHDK and CDR2 is SYGVNS. The CDR3 DNA is TGTGCCAGCAGTGTCCCAGGGGCCTACGAGCAGTACTTC. This gives the protein CASSVPGAYEQYF.

This clonotype was counted only a few times. V usage is TRBV25-1 and J usage is TRBJ2-1, with D possibly matching TRBD1 (7 bases). Looked up from germline, CDR1 is MGHDK and CDR2 is SYGVNS. The CDR3 consists of 14 residues. V dropped 3 bases and J dropped 8 bases, with 14 bases sitting between them. The CDR3 DNA follows: TGTGCCAGCAGTGAGTTAGGAGGGGGCGATGAGCAGTTCTTC. This sequence encodes CASSELGGGDEQFF.

This clonotype was recorded a few times. The chain couples TRBV18 to TRBJ2-5; TRBD1 is a possible D gene (6 bases). V was pared by 5 bases and J by 3 bases, with 19 bases between. Looked up from germline, CDR1 is KGHSH and CDR2 is LQKENI. The CDR3 has 16 amino acids. The CDR3 sequence: CASSGVGQPVKETQYF. CDR3 nucleotide sequence: TGTGCCAGCTCAGGAGTAGGACAGCCCGTAAAAGAGACCCAGTACTTC.

The chain employs TRBV15 and TRBJ2-3, with D perhaps matching TRBD2 (6 bases). Germline V gene data show CDR1 as LNHNV and CDR2 as YYDKDF (reference sequence). V lost 1 base and J lost 5, with 19 bases in between. The CDR3 covers 17 residues. The CDR3 reads CATSRARQRVAGDTQYF. The DNA of the CDR3 is TGTGCCACCAGCAGAGCCCGCCAGCGGGTGGCAGGAGATACGCAGTATTTT.

This clonotype was seen at least ten times. The rearrangement uses TRBV27 and TRBJ2-6, with D hard to call. The germline gives CDR1 MNHEY, CDR2 SMNVEV (reference sequence). Trimming removed 4 bases from V and 1 base from J, with 8 bases in between. The CDR3 consists of 15 residues. CDR3 sequence reads: CASSSAPSGANVLTF. CDR3 sequence (DNA): TGTGCCAGCAGTTCAGCACCGTCTGGGGCCAACGTCCTGACTTTC.

The chain carries TRBV12-3 or TRBV12-4 and TRBJ2-2, with D hard to call. The CDR3 length is 14 residues. Deletions cut 4 bases from V and 4 bases from J, with 10 bases between. This CDR3 is CASSSGTGTGELFF. Here the CDR3 DNA reads TGTGCCAGCAGTTCCGGCACCGGCACCGGGGAGCTGTTTTTT.

This clonotype was seen a handful of times. This CDR3 reads CASSSTELNQPQHF. The CDR3 nucleotides read TGTGCCAGCAGTTCCACAGAACTTAATCAGCCCCAGCATTTT. This chain links TRBV6-6 with TRBJ1-5; the D is unclear. Per the germline V gene, CDR1 is MNHNY and CDR2 is SVGAGI (reference sequence). The CDR3 spans 14 residues. Trimming removed 4 bases from V and 4 bases from J, with 11 bases in between.

This chain connects TRBV11-2 to TRBJ2-1, with D perhaps TRBD2 (5 bases). V lost 2 bases to trimming and J lost 3 bases, with 23 bases between them. The CDR3 length is 19 residues. CDR1 is SGHAT, CDR2 FQNNGV, per germline. The CDR3 coding sequence is TGTGCCAGCAGCTTATTCAGAGACTACATAGCCGACTACTACAATGAGCAGTTCTTC. Amino acid sequence: CASSLFRDYIADYYNEQFF.

The chain recombines TRBV21-1 with TRBJ2-7; the D call in the table, TRBD1, was not verified against the DNA. TRBV21-1 constitutes a pseudogene. The CDR3 sequence is 14 residues long. The chain's CDR3 is CASSIGQGDDEQYV. CDR3 nucleotide sequence: TGTGCCAGCAGCATTGGACAGGGGGACGACGAGCAGTACGTC.

J is TRBJ1-2 and V is TRBV6-5; D ambiguous. The CDR3 is 13 residues long. Trimming took off 0 bases at V and 5 bases at J, with 7 bases between the two ends. CDR1 and CDR2 (germline): MNHEY, SVGAGI. CDR3 protein: CASSYSAWYGYTF. The CDR3 DNA is TGTGCCAGCAGTTACTCGGCATGGTATGGCTACACCTTC.

This clonotype was seen a handful of times. The chain couples TRBV9 to TRBJ2-5, with a tentative D call TRBD2 (7 bases). The V and J ends lost 0 bases and 5 bases respectively, with 14 bases between them. This CDR3 has 15 residues. Germline V CDR1 and CDR2: SGDLS, YYNGEE. This chain's CDR3 is CASSVVGGAKETQYF. The DNA of the CDR3 is TGTGCCAGCAGCGTAGTAGGGGGGGCAAAGGAGACCCAGTACTTC.

The table lists this clonotype with many counts. V gene TRBV7-2 combines with J gene TRBJ1-1; possibly TRBD1 for D (5 bases). V was trimmed by 5 bases and J by 1 base, leaving 14 bases between them. Germline V gene lookup returns CDR1 SGHTA and CDR2 FQGNSA. CDR3 length: 15 amino acids. CDR3 DNA sequence: TGTGCCAGCAGCCTGGGCAGGGCCAAGAACACTGAAGCTTTCTTT. Its translation: CASSLGRAKNTEAFF. Supplemented by reference TRBV7-2 and TRBJ1-1, the full variable domain reads GAGVSQSPSNKVTEKGKDVELRCDPISGHTALYWYRQSLGQGLEFLIYFQGNSAPDKSGLPSDRFSAERTGGSVSTLTIQRTQQEDSAVYLCASSLGRAKNTEAFFGQGTRLTVV.

As regards this clonotype: Compared with germline, one end of the junction differs, possibly owing to a read error. This chain joins TRBV3-1 and TRBJ2-1; D gene unclear. Germline V gene data show CDR1 as LGHDT and CDR2 as YNNKEL (reference sequence). The CDR3 spans 15 residues. In DNA form, the CDR3 reads TGTGCAAGCAGCCAAGATCTCAGAGATTACAATGAGCAGTTCTTC. As protein: CASSQDLRDYNEQFF.

This clonotype was picked up a small number of times. The chain couples TRBV20-1 to TRBJ1-1; tentatively, D is TRBD1 (5 bases). Germline V CDR1 and CDR2: DFQATT, SNEGSKA (reference sequence). The CDR3 totals 12 residues. Trimming removed 3 bases from V and 5 bases from J, with 10 bases in between. Here the CDR3 reads CSARAGGTEAFF. The CDR3 DNA reads TGCAGTGCTAGGGCCGGGGGGACTGAAGCTTTCTTT.

This chain uses TRBV20-1 with TRBJ2-1, with 13 bases aligning to TRBD2. The CDR3 has 15 residues. V shed 5 bases, J shed 3 bases, and the junction held 4 bases outside the gene matches. Looked up from germline, CDR1 is DFQATT and CDR2 is SNEGSKA (reference sequence). In DNA form, the CDR3 reads TGCAGTGCTGCCGGACTAGCGGGGGTCTACAATGAGCAGTTCTTC. It specifies CSAAGLAGVYNEQFF.

This clonotype was seen many times. The chain recombines TRBV7-9 with TRBJ2-3, with unresolved D. The length of the CDR3 is 10 residues. The germline gives CDR1 SEHNR, CDR2 FQNEAQ (reference sequence). V lost 5 bases to trimming and J lost 3 bases, with 0 bases between them. CDR3 sequence reads: CASSTDTQYF. The DNA of the CDR3 is TGTGCCAGCAGCACAGATACGCAGTATTTT. The variable domain in full, completed from reference TRBV7-9 and TRBJ2-3, reads DTGVSQNPRHKITKRGQNVTFRCDPISEHNRLYWYRQTLGQGPEFLTYFQNEAQLEKSRLLSDRFSAERPKGSFSTLEIQRTEQGDSAMYLCASSTDTQYFGPGTRLTVL.